The clone carrying this TCR beta chain was detected ten times or more. Its target is not known. This record belongs to a study of spatial heterogeneity in lung cancer. This sample's time point: sample taken at primary tumor resection. Patients with untreated early-stage non-small cell lung cancer, numbering 72, were the donors. Whole RNA obtained from tumor, nontumor lung or frozen PBMC underwent sequencing without sorting. Study outcomes and limitations: Ubiquitous and regional expanded TCR counts correlated with ubiquitous and regional nonsynonymous mutations, respectively. One measure, the expanded intratumoral alpha and beta TCR count, tracked tumor mutation counts.

The CDR3 runs 14 residues. V was trimmed by 6 bases and J by 3 bases, leaving 12 bases between them. Germline assignment: CDR1 MNHEY and CDR2 SMNVEV (reference sequence). MiXCR, applied by TCRdb to the 5' RACE reads, yields one record per CDR3 protein. The data contain under 20,000 distinct CDR3 sequences, 5.7% of them singletons. The sequence was obtained from a female donor with early-stage non-small cell lung cancer. The rearrangement joins TRBV27 to TRBJ1-5; tentative D call: TRBD1 (6 bases). The sample here was lung tumor tissue, taken at surgery. The CDR3 loop reads CASSPQGLNQPQHF. CDR3 nucleotides: TGTGCCAGCAGCCCACAGGGTCTCAATCAGCCCCAGCATTTT.